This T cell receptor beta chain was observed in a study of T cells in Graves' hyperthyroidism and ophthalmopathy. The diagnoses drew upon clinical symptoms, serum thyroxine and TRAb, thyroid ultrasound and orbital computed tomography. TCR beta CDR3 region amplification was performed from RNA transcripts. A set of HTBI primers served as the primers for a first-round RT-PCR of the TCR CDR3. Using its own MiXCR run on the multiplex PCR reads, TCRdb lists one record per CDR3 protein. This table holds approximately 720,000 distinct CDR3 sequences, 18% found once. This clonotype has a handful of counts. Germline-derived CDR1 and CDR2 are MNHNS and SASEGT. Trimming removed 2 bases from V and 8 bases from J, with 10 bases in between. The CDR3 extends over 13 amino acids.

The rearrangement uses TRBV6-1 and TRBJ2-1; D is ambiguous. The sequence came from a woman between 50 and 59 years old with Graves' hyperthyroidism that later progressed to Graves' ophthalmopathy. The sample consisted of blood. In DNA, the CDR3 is TGTGCCAGCAGTGAACTAACTACGGATGAGCAGTTCTTC. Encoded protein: CASSELTTDEQFF.